This TCR beta chain was captured in a study of blood T cell repertoires in COVID-19 (dated by TCRdb to the early 2020s). With respect to the entire study: Samples from collaborators originated in the United States, Italy and Spain and spanned both the acute and convalescent phases of COVID-19. Deeply sampled blood TCRbeta repertoires from subjects exposed to, actively infected with, or recovered from COVID-19 were included in the dataset. A de-identified subject ID, COVID-19 status, age in years and sex were almost always included in the sample metadata. The material from the prospective study consisted of cDNA or gDNA derived from T cells, B-cell-depleted T cells, or PBMCs. The samples were drawn from the first 160 participants of the ongoing ImmuneRACE study and from more than 1,000 subjects provided by 6 global collaborators. Where available, HLA class I and class II types were taken from metadata supplied by the sample provider and were not determined by assay-based typing. The repertoires were released in a freely available public database meant as a resource for research on the immune response to SARS-CoV-2.

Each collaborating institution followed its own protocols to collect whole blood in K2EDTA tubes. Collaborator samples were shipped for TCRbeta analysis as frozen whole blood, isolated PBMCs, or DNA extracted from either sample type. General study outcomes and caveats: The amount of clinical and demographic metadata varied by source and participant and was provided uncurated.

TCRbeta CDR3 regions were amplified from genomic DNA using the immunoSEQ Assay, a bias-controlled multiplex PCR. Per the original workflow: The number of nucleated cells in each sample was estimated from the amplification of reference gene primers within the assay. To quantify the absolute abundance of each unique TCRbeta CDR3 rearrangement, sequence reads were collapsed and filtered. For each sample, productive Simpson clonality was calculated as the square root of Simpson's diversity index across productive rearrangements. TCRdb limited this immuneACCESS table to in-frame rearrangements with V and J called. A share of clones is missing; checked studies link under half to unresolved V genes, and the rest is unexplained. V, J and clone size were drawn from that table, and D and trimming were deduced from the DNA. In this sample the table shows under 200,000 clones, about 88% of which occur a single time. The ten biggest clones cover 5% to 6.5% of the sample.

Regarding this clone: It lacks a known antigen. No much larger clone exists at a distance of one base, and base qualities are not known.

Material for sequencing was peripheral blood. This clonotype was obtained from a middle-aged man with active or convalescent COVID-19.

For the CDR3, the sequence is CASSPRRTGARIGTGELFF. The DNA sequence follows: TGTGCCAGCAGCCCCCGTCGGACAGGGGCTCGTATTGGCACCGGGGAGCTGTTTTTT. This receptor chain uses TRBV7-9 and TRBJ2-2; TRBD1 lines up with 9 middle nucleotides. The germline V gene (reference sequence) specifies SEHNR as CDR1 and FQNEAQ as CDR2. Relative to germline, V is missing 5 bases and J is missing 4 bases, with 17 bases of the junction outside any gene match. The CDR3, cysteine through phenylalanine, is 19 amino acids long. The sequence is cut down to CDR3 DNA, 57 bases in frame from base 1. The entire variable domain, with the stretches around the CDR3 drawn from the reference TRBV7-9 and TRBJ2-2 proteins, is DTGVSQNPRHKITKRGQNVTFRCDPISEHNRLYWYRQTLGQGPEFLTYFQNEAQLEKSRLLSDRFSAERPKGSFSTLEIQRTEQGDSAMYLCASSPRRTGARIGTGELFFGEGSRLTVL.